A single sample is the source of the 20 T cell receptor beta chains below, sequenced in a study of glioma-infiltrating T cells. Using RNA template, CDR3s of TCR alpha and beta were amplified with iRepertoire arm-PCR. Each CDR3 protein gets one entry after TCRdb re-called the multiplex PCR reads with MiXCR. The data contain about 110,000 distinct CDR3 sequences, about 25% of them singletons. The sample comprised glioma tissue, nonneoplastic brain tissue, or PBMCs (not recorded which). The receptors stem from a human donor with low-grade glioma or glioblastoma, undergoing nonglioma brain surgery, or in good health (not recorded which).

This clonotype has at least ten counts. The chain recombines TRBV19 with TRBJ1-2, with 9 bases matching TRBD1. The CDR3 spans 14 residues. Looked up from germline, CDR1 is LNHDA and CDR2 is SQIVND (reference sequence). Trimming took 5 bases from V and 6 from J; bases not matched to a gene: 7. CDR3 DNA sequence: TGTGCCAGTAGTCCCGGGACAGGGTACGATGGCTACACCTTC. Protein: CASSPGTGYDGYTF.

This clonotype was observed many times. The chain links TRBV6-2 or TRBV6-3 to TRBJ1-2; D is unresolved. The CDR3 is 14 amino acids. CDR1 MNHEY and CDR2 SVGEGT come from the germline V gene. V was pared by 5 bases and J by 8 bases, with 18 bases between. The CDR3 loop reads CASSSPRALEGYTF. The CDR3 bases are TGTGCCAGCAGTAGTCCCCGGGCACTTGAGGGCTACACCTTC.

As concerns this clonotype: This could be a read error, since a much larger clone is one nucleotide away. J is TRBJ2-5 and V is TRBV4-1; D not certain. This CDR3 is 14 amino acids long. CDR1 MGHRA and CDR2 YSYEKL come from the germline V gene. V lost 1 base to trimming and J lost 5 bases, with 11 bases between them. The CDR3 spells CASSQVMAPETQYF. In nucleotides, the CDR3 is TGCGCCAGCAGCCAAGTGATGGCGCCGGAGACCCAGTACTTC.

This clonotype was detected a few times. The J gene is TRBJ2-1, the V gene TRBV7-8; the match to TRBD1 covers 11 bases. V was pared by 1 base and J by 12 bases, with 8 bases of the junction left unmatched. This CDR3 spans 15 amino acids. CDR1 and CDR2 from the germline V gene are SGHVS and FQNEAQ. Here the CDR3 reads CASSLEGQGDIGQFF. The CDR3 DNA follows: TGTGCCAGCAGCTTAGAGGGACAGGGGGACATCGGGCAGTTCTTC.

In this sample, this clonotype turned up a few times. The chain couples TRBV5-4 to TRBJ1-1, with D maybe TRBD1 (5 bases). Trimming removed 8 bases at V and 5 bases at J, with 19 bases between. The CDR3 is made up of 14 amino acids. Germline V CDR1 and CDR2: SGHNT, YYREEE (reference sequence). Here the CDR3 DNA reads TGTGCCAGTCGCTCAAGGGGTCTGAGTACTGAAGCTTTCTTT. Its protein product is CASRSRGLSTEAFF.

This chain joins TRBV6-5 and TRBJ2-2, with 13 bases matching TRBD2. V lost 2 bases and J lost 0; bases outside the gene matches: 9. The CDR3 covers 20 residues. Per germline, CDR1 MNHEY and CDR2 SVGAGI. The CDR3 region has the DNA TGTGCCAGCAGTTACCCCAGACTAGCGGGAGGTGGGGCGAACACCGGGGAGCTGTTTTTT. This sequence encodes CASSYPRLAGGGANTGELFF.

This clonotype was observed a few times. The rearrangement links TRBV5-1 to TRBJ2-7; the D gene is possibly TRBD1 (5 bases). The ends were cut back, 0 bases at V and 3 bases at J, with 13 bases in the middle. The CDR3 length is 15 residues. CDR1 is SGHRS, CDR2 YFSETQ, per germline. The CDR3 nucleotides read TGCGCCAGCAGCTTGGTAGGGGATCTGGTCTACGAGCAGTACTTC. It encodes CASSLVGDLVYEQYF. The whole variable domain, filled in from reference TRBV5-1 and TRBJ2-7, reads KAGVTQTPRYLIKTRGQQVTLSCSPISGHRSVSWYQQTPGQGLQFLFEYFSETQRNKGNFPGRFSGRQFSNSRSEMNVSTLELGDSALYLCASSLVGDLVYEQYFGPGTRLTVT.

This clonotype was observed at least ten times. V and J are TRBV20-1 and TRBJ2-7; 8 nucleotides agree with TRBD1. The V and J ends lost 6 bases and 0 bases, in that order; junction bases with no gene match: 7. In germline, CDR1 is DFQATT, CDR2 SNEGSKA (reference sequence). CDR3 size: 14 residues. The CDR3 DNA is TGCAGTGCGAGGGACAGGAGGAGCTCCTACGAGCAGTACTTC. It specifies CSARDRRSSYEQYF.

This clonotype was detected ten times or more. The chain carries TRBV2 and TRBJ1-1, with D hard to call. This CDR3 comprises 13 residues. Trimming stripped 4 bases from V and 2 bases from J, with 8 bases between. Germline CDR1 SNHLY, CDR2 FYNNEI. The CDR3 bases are TGTGCCAGCAGTGTACAGCCCAACACTGAAGCTTTCTTT. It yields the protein CASSVQPNTEAFF. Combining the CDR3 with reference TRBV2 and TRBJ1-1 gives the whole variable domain EPEVTQTPSHQVTQMGQEVILRCVPISNHLYFYWYRQILGQKVEFLVSFYNNEISEKSEIFDDQFSVERPDGSNFTLKIRSTKLEDSAMYFCASSVQPNTEAFFGQGTRLTVV.

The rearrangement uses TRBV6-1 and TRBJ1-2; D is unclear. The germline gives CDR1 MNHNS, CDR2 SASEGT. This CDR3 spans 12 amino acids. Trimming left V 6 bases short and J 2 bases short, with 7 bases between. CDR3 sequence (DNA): TGTGCCAGCAGGACGGTAAACTATGGCTACACCTTC. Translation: CASRTVNYGYTF.

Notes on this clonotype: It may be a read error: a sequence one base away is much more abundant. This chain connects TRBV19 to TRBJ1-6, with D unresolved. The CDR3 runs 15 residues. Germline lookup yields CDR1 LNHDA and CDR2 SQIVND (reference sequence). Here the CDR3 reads CVSSISGSSGSPLHF. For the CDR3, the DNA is TGTGTCAGTAGTATATCCGGCAGCTCTGGTTCACCCCTCCACTTT. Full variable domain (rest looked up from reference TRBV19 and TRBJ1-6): DGGITQSPKYLFRKEGQNVTLSCEQNLNHDAMYWYRQDPGQGLRLIYYSQIVNDFQKGDIAEGYSVSREKKESFPLTVTSAQKNPTAFYLCVSSISGSSGSPLHFGNGTRLTVT.

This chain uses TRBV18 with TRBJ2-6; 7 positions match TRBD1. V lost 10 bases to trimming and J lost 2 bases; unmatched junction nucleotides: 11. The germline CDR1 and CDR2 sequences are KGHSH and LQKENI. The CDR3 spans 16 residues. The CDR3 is CAISYNRGTGANVLTF. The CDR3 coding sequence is TGTGCCATCTCCTATAACAGGGGAACTGGGGCCAACGTCCTGACTTTC.

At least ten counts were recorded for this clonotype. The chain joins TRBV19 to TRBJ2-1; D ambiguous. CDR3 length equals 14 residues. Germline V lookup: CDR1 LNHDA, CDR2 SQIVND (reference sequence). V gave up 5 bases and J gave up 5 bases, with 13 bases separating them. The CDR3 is CASSFRQLHNEQFF. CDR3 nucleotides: TGTGCCAGTAGTTTTCGCCAGCTCCACAATGAGCAGTTCTTC.

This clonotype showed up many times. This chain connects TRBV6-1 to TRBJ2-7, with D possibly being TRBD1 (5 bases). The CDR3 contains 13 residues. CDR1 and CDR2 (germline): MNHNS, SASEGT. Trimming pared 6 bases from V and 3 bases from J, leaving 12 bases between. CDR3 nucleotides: TGTGCCAGCAGCCCCGCAGACAGCTACGAGCAGTACTTC. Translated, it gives CASSPADSYEQYF.

The CDR3 region is CASSRQGLNTGELFF. The CDR3 coding sequence is TGTGCCAGCAGTAGACAGGGTTTGAACACCGGGGAGCTGTTTTTT. J is TRBJ2-2 and V is TRBV2; 7 bases line up with TRBD1. The germline V gene encodes CDR1 SNHLY and CDR2 FYNNEI. J lost 1 base, V lost 5 bases, and 4 bases had no gene match. CDR3 length: 15 amino acids.

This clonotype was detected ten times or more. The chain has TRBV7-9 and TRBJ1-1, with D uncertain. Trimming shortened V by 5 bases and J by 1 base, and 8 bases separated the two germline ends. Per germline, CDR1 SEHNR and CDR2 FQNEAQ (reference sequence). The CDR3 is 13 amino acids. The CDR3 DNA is TGTGCCAGCAGCGCAGCGAGGAACACTGAAGCTTTCTTT. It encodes CASSAARNTEAFF.

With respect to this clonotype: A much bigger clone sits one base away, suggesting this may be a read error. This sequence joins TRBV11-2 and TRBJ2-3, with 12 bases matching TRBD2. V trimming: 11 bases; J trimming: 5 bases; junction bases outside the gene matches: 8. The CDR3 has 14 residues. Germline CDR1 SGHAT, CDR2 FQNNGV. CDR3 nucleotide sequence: TGTGCCGGCACCCTACTAGCGGGAGGAGATACGCAGTATTTT. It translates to CAGTLLAGGDTQYF. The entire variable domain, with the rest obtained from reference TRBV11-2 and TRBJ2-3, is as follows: EAGVAQSPRYKIIEKRQSVAFWCNPISGHATLYWYQQILGQGPKLLIQFQNNGVVDDSQLPKDRFSAERLKGVDSTLKIQPAKLEDSAVYLCAGTLLAGGDTQYFGPGTRLTVL.

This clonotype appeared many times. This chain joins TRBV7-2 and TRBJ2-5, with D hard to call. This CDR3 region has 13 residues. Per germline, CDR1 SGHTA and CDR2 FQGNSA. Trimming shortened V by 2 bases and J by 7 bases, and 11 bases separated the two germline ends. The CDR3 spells CASSLNRRGTQYF. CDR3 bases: TGTGCCAGCAGCTTAAACAGACGAGGGACCCAGTACTTC.

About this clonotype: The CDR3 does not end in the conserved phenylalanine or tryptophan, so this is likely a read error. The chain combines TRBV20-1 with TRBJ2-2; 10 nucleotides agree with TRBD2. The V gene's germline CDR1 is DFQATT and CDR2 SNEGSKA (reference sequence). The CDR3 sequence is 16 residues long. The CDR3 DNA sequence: TGCAGTGCTGGAGATAGCCTAGCGGGAGCTGCCGGGGAGCTGTTTCTT. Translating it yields CSAGDSLAGAAGELFL.

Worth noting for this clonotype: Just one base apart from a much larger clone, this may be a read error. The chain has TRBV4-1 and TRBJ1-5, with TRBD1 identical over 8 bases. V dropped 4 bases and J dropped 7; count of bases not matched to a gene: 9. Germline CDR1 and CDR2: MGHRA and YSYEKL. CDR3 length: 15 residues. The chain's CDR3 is CASSRGTGGQQPQHF. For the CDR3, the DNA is TGCGCCAGCAGCCGAGGGACAGGAGGACAACAGCCCCAGCATTTT.